Listed below are T cell receptor beta chains from one sample, sequenced in a study of blood T cell repertoires in COVID-19. Sequencing used immunoSEQ multiplex PCR; TCRdb keeps in-frame clones, though not all of them. This sample has approximately 440,000 clones, with around 91% found just once. The sample consisted of PBMCs or T cells enriched from blood (not recorded which). The receptor set was obtained from a man between 18 and 35 years old who had recovered from COVID-19. Both conserved end residues are part of each CDR3. D genes are given only for firm matches. Only some rows state a clone size, as once, few, many or a class for expanded clones.

J	D	V	size	CDR3	DNA
TRBJ1-3	TRBD1	TRBV10-3	.	CAISEAKYSQGDSGNTIYF	TGTGCCATCAGTGAGGCAAAATATTCACAGGGGGACTCTGGAAACACCATATATTTT
TRBJ1-6	TRBD1	TRBV5-1	.	CASSSDRENRPLHF	TGCGCCAGCAGCTCGGACAGGGAGAATCGGCCCCTCCACTTT
TRBJ2-5	TRBD1	TRBV29-1	.	CSFRTGTETQYF	TGCAGCTTCCGGACAGGGACAGAGACCCAGTACTTC
TRBJ2-7	TRBD2	TRBV7-9	.	CAARRASGYEQYF	TGTGCAGCAAGAAGGGCTAGCGGCTACGAGCAGTACTTC
TRBJ1-1	TRBD1	TRBV6-5	.	CASSTGTGGTEAFF	TGTGCCAGCAGTACCGGGACAGGGGGCACTGAAGCTTTCTTT
TRBJ1-6	.	TRBV21-1	once	CASSNKGDRGVDSPLHF	TGTGCCAGCAGCAATAAAGGGGACAGGGGCGTAGATTCACCCCTCCACTTT
TRBJ1-4	.	TRBV9	.	CASSVGWSGRGSTNEKLFF	TGTGCCAGCAGCGTAGGATGGTCGGGCAGGGGTTCAACTAATGAAAAACTGTTTTTT
TRBJ2-3	.	TRBV28	.	CASSFVGSGTQYF	TGTGCCAGCAGTTTCGTGGGGAGCGGCACGCAGTATTTT
TRBJ2-3	TRBD1	TRBV5-1	.	CASSIGQGGTDTQYF	TGCGCCAGCAGCATAGGACAGGGGGGCACAGATACGCAGTATTTT
TRBJ1-2	TRBD1	TRBV20-1	.	CSAREGTGNTF	TGCAGTGCTAGAGAGGGGACAGGGAACACCTTC
TRBJ2-1	TRBD1	TRBV4-2	.	CASSQGGDRPNNEQFF	TGTGCCAGCAGCCAAGGCGGGGACAGGCCTAACAATGAGCAGTTCTTC
TRBJ1-5	TRBD1	TRBV24-1	.	CATSDSTGTGDQPQHF	TGTGCCACCAGTGACTCAACCGGGACAGGGGATCAGCCCCAGCATTTT
TRBJ1-6	.	TRBV5-1	.	CASSLASQGASPLHF	TGCGCCAGCAGCTTGGCCTCACAGGGAGCCTCACCCCTCCACTTT
TRBJ2-1	.	TRBV29-1	.	CSVEELTTYNEQFF	TGCAGCGTTGAGGAGTTAACGACCTACAATGAGCAGTTCTTC
TRBJ2-7	TRBD1	TRBV9	.	CASSRTGGLFDEQYF	TGTGCCAGCAGCCGGACAGGGGGACTTTTCGACGAGCAGTACTTC
TRBJ1-2	TRBD1	TRBV2	.	CASSSGTGGEGGYTF	TGTGCCAGCAGCTCCGGGACAGGGGGCGAGGGCGGCTACACCTTC
TRBJ2-5	TRBD2	TRBV6-5	once	CASTRLAGEGAQYF	TGTGCCAGCACTCGACTAGCGGGAGAGGGGGCCCAGTACTTC
TRBJ1-2	TRBD1	TRBV19	.	CASSRQGSYGYTF	TGTGCCAGTAGTCGACAGGGCTCCTATGGCTACACCTTC
TRBJ1-1	.	TRBV4-2	.	CASSQFEDSLNTEAFF	TGTGCCAGCAGCCAATTCGAGGACAGTTTGAACACTGAAGCTTTCTTT
TRBJ2-1	.	TRBV12-2	.	CASRLALGGETYNEQFF	TGTGCAAGTCGCTTAGCGCTTGGCGGCGAAACCTACAATGAGCAGTTCTTC
TRBJ1-5	.	TRBV10-3	.	CAISESGQGSQPQHF	TGTGCCATCAGTGAGTCAGGGCAGGGGAGCCAGCCCCAGCATTTT
TRBJ1-1	TRBD1	TRBV18	.	CASSRDRGGVAEAFF	TGTGCCAGCTCTAGGGACAGGGGAGGAGTTGCTGAAGCTTTCTTT
TRBJ2-7	TRBD2	TRBV5-4	.	CASSPSGLAGLHSSYEQYF	TGTGCCAGCAGCCCCTCGGGACTAGCGGGATTACACAGCTCCTACGAGCAGTACTTC
TRBJ2-7	TRBD1	TRBV28	.	CASSGLPGGSSYEQYF	TGTGCCAGCAGTGGACTGCCAGGGGGTAGCTCCTACGAGCAGTACTTC
TRBJ1-5	.	TRBV11-2	.	CASSLGAGRNQPQHF	TGTGCCAGCAGCTTAGGGGCAGGGCGCAATCAGCCCCAGCATTTT
TRBJ2-3	TRBD2	TRBV7-9	few	CASSLGLAGGPADTQYF	TGTGCCAGCAGCTTAGGCTTAGCGGGAGGGCCGGCAGATACGCAGTATTTT
TRBJ1-4	.	TRBV7-2	.	CASMSGFNEKLFF	TGTGCCAGCATGTCAGGATTTAATGAAAAACTGTTTTTT
TRBJ2-7	TRBD1	TRBV30	.	CAWDRQGVVYEQYF	TGTGCCTGGGACCGACAGGGCGTAGTCTACGAGCAGTACTTC
TRBJ1-4	TRBD1	TRBV5-8	.	CASSGRQGALVIKNEKLFF	TGTGCCAGCAGCGGAAGACAGGGGGCTTTGGTTATCAAGAATGAAAAACTGTTTTTT
TRBJ2-2	TRBD2	TRBV27	.	CASSPGGGVTGELFF	TGTGCCAGCAGTCCGGGAGGGGGAGTCACCGGGGAGCTGTTTTTT
TRBJ1-5	.	TRBV7-9	once	CASSFPGVGQPQHF	TGTGCCAGCAGCTTTCCGGGGGTTGGGCAGCCCCAGCATTTT
TRBJ1-2	TRBD1	TRBV13	.	CASSPRDRVYGYTF	TGTGCCAGCAGCCCACGCGACAGGGTATATGGCTACACCTTC
TRBJ2-2	TRBD1	TRBV2	.	CASSEIRQGNTGELFF	TGTGCCAGCAGTGAAATAAGACAGGGAAACACCGGGGAGCTGTTTTTT
TRBJ2-5	.	TRBV7-9	.	CASSETAYQETQYF	TGTGCCAGCAGCGAGACAGCGTACCAAGAGACCCAGTACTTC
TRBJ1-5	TRBD1	TRBV15	.	CATSRDRAGGSYSNQPQHF	TGTGCCACCAGCAGAGATAGGGCAGGGGGCAGTTATAGCAATCAGCCCCAGCATTTT
TRBJ2-3	TRBD1	TRBV10-3	.	CAIREGQGATDTQYF	TGTGCCATCAGGGAGGGACAGGGCGCGACAGATACGCAGTATTTT
TRBJ1-1	.	TRBV19	.	CASSPVAVTEAFF	TGTGCCAGTAGTCCAGTAGCGGTCACTGAAGCTTTCTTT
TRBJ1-5	TRBD1	TRBV2	.	CASSDNNPGQGGFNNQPQHF	TGTGCCAGCAGTGATAATAACCCGGGACAGGGGGGCTTCAACAACCAGCCCCAGCATTTT
TRBJ1-2	TRBD1	TRBV5-6	.	CASSLVGTGGGYTF	TGTGCCAGCAGCTTAGTCGGGACAGGGGGTGGCTACACCTTC
TRBJ1-2	.	TRBV4-1	few	CASSQDEQSYGYTF	TGCGCCAGCAGCCAAGACGAACAGTCCTATGGCTACACCTTC
TRBJ1-1	.	TRBV19	.	CASSTTRPRGGRGTEAFF	TGTGCCAGTAGTACAACAAGACCGCGGGGGGGAAGGGGCACTGAAGCTTTCTTT
TRBJ2-1	TRBD2	TRBV6-5	.	CASSYSRTGGRNEQFF	TGTGCCAGCAGTTACTCGAGAACGGGAGGGAGGAATGAGCAGTTCTTC
TRBJ1-1	.	TRBV23-1	.	CASSHLRTGILGGDTEAFF	TGCGCCAGCAGTCACCTACGAACAGGGATTTTAGGCGGAGACACTGAAGCTTTCTTT
TRBJ1-2	.	TRBV5-1	once	CASSEAQGYGYTF	TGCGCCAGCAGCGAAGCTCAGGGCTATGGCTACACCTTC
TRBJ1-1	.	TRBV9	.	CASSVVGSRVTEAFF	TGTGCCAGCAGCGTAGTAGGGAGTCGGGTCACTGAAGCTTTCTTT
TRBJ1-5	TRBD1	TRBV19	.	CASSVEGTGGMDQPQHF	TGTGCCAGTAGTGTGGAAGGGACAGGCGGGATGGATCAGCCCCAGCATTTT
TRBJ2-7	.	TRBV7-8	.	CASSLTEQQGAYEQYF	TGTGCCAGCAGCTTAACCGAACAACAGGGCGCCTACGAGCAGTACTTC
TRBJ1-2	.	TRBV30	.	CAWSLGAQPPGYTF	TGTGCCTGGAGTCTGGGGGCCCAGCCGCCTGGCTACACCTTC
TRBJ2-5	TRBD2	TRBV19	once	CASSRPRGTSGRDRQETQYF	TGTGCCAGTAGTAGACCCCGAGGGACTAGCGGGAGAGATCGGCAAGAGACCCAGTACTTC
TRBJ1-5	.	TRBV27	.	CASSFQMGAQPQHF	TGTGCCAGCAGTTTTCAAATGGGGGCTCAGCCCCAGCATTTT
TRBJ2-1	TRBD1	TRBV7-8	.	CASSLGTGRNEQFF	TGTGCCAGCAGCTTAGGGACAGGGAGAAATGAGCAGTTCTTC
TRBJ2-1	TRBD2	TRBV2	.	CASSDWARLAGGLRYNEQFF	TGTGCCAGCAGTGATTGGGCTCGGCTAGCGGGAGGGCTTCGATACAATGAGCAGTTCTTC
TRBJ2-6	TRBD2	TRBV5-8	.	CASGREGFSGANVLTF	TGTGCCAGCGGTAGGGAGGGATTCTCTGGGGCCAACGTCCTGACTTTC
TRBJ2-7	.	TRBV9	.	CASSTHPGTPNSYEQYF	TGTGCCAGCAGCACTCATCCCGGGACACCCAACTCCTACGAGCAGTACTTC
TRBJ1-6	.	TRBV3-1/TRBV3-2	.	CASSQAGNNSPLHF	TGTGCCAGCAGCCAAGCCGGGAATAATTCACCCCTCCACTTT
TRBJ1-5	.	TRBV12-3/TRBV12-4	.	CASGRASNQPQHF	TGTGCCAGCGGCAGGGCTAGCAATCAGCCCCAGCATTTT
TRBJ1-1	.	TRBV14	.	CASSQGGGVPEAFF	TGTGCCAGCAGCCAAGGAGGGGGAGTGCCTGAAGCTTTCTTT
TRBJ1-1	.	TRBV28	once	CASSLAGVEAFF	TGTGCCAGCAGTTTAGCAGGGGTAGAGGCTTTCTTT
TRBJ1-2	TRBD1	TRBV9	.	CASSVAGQGAGGYTF	TGTGCCAGCAGCGTAGCAGGGCAGGGGGCAGGTGGCTACACCTTC
TRBJ2-5	TRBD2	TRBV20-1	.	CSASWSSGLQETQYF	TGCAGTGCTAGTTGGTCTAGCGGGCTTCAAGAGACCCAGTACTTC